Below, 20 T cell receptor beta chains from the same sample are listed, as sequenced in a study of cytomegalovirus exposure and HLA in healthy donors. Primers included in the PCR were 60 Vbeta and 13 Jbeta primers. TCRdb keeps only in-frame clones here, not all; method: immunoSEQ multiplex PCR. The profile shows 45,000 to 65,000 clones, 82% of them singletons. The specimen sequenced was PBMCs. The receptor source for this set is a young man in good health and CMV-seronegative.

V and J are TRBV5-4 and TRBJ1-2, with TRBD1 matching over 7 bases. The CDR3 loop spans 15 amino acids. In germline, CDR1 is SGHNT, CDR2 YYREEE (reference sequence). V was clipped by 0 bases and J by 8 bases; unmatched bases: 10. The CDR3 nucleotides read TGTGCCAGCAGCTTGGCGCGACAGGGTTCGGAAGGCTACACCTTC. Translated: CASSLARQGSEGYTF.

The rearrangement joins TRBV5-6 to TRBJ1-6; D ambiguous. CDR3 length: 16 amino acids. V was cut by 5 bases and J by 6 bases, with 18 bases left in between. From germline, CDR1 is SGHDT and CDR2 YYEEEE. CDR3 in DNA: TGTGCCAGCAGTTCACTCGGGGAACCGGGTAATTCACCCCTCCACTTT. Encoded protein: CASSSLGEPGNSPLHF.

V usage is TRBV27 and J usage is TRBJ1-2, with D maybe TRBD1 (6 bases). Per germline, CDR1 MNHEY and CDR2 SMNVEV (reference sequence). The CDR3 runs to 15 residues. Trimming removed 5 bases from V and 8 bases from J, with 21 bases in between. CDR3 sequence: CASSPGHLPLGGYTF. The CDR3 DNA follows: TGTGCCAGCAGTCCGGGACATCTCCCCCTAGGAGGCTACACCTTC.

The chain links TRBV10-3 to TRBJ2-5; no definite D call. V lost 2 bases, J lost 2 bases, and 9 bases lay in between. The CDR3 contains 14 residues. In germline, CDR1 is ENHRY, CDR2 SYGVKD. CDR3 residues: CAISERPGQETQYF. The CDR3 DNA reads TGTGCCATCAGTGAGCGACCAGGACAAGAGACCCAGTACTTC.

The J gene is TRBJ2-7, the V gene TRBV10-3; possibly TRBD2 for D (5 bases). The CDR3 is made up of 13 amino acids. Trimming stripped 5 bases from V and 5 bases from J, with 13 bases between. CDR1 and CDR2 (germline): ENHRY, SYGVKD. The CDR3 region is CAISPRGNDEQYF. The CDR3 DNA sequence: TGTGCCATCAGTCCCCGGGGTAACGACGAGCAGTACTTC.

The chain is built from TRBV19 and TRBJ2-3; possibly TRBD1 for D (5 bases). The CDR3 consists of 15 residues. From germline, CDR1 is LNHDA and CDR2 SQIVND (reference sequence). V lost 8 bases and J 0 bases, leaving 15 bases between the germline ends. The CDR3: CASQGVSASTDTQYF. The DNA for the CDR3 is TGTGCCAGTCAGGGTGTAAGCGCTAGCACAGATACGCAGTATTTT.

Concerning this clone: The junction departs from the called germline gene at one end, perhaps through a read error. The chain has TRBV7-9 and TRBJ1-5; D might be TRBD1 (6 bases). CDR3 length equals 16 residues. Germline V gene lookup returns CDR1 SEHNR and CDR2 FQNEAQ (reference sequence). The DNA of the CDR3 is TGTGCCAGCAGCCCTTCGGGGGGGGCTAGCCATCAGCCCCAGCATTTT. It translates to CASSPSGGASHQPQHF.

A few counts support this clone. The chain links TRBV7-8 to TRBJ2-1; 10 bases are shared with TRBD1. Germline V gene data show CDR1 as SGHVS and CDR2 as FQNEAQ. The CDR3 contains 13 residues. Trimming cost V 4 bases and J 10 bases; bases outside gene matches: 4. The CDR3, as DNA: TGTGCCAGCAGCTCGCGGACAGGGGGAGAGCAGTTCTTC. It translates to CASSSRTGGEQFF.

The chain links TRBV28 to TRBJ1-1; a possible D gene is TRBD1 (5 bases). V was cut by 6 bases and J by 0 bases, with 17 bases left in between. CDR1 and CDR2 (germline): MDHEN, SYDVKM. The CDR3 loop spans 16 amino acids. The CDR3 nucleotides are TGTGCCAGCAGCCGCAAAATTACAGGATTGAACACTGAAGCTTTCTTT. As protein: CASSRKITGLNTEAFF.

The chain carries TRBV7-2 and TRBJ1-4, with TRBD1 as a possible D gene (6 bases). Trimming stripped 5 bases from V and 7 bases from J, with 17 bases between. CDR3 length equals 15 residues. CDR1 is SGHTA and CDR2 is FQGNSA in the germline V gene. CDR3 nucleotide sequence: TGTGCCAGCAGCCTTACAGGGAGTTTAGGTGAAAAACTGTTTTTT. Its protein product is CASSLTGSLGEKLFF.

The chain is built from TRBV28 and TRBJ1-1; perhaps TRBD1 as D (5 bases). From germline, CDR1 is MDHEN and CDR2 SYDVKM. The germline V and J ends were trimmed by 6 bases and 4 bases, with 18 bases remaining between them. CDR3 length: 15 amino acids. The CDR3 coding sequence is TGTGCCAGCAGGGGGGGGAAGGGGTGGATCACTGAAGCTTTCTTT. Encoded protein: CASRGGKGWITEAFF.

This clone was found a few times. The rearrangement uses TRBV6-6 and TRBJ1-5; no definite D call. Trimming removed 3 bases from V and 0 bases from J, with 9 bases in between. This CDR3 spans 15 amino acids. CDR1 is MNHNY, CDR2 SVGAGI, per germline (reference sequence). The CDR3 reads CASSYNKNSNQPQHF. The CDR3, as DNA: TGTGCCAGCAGTTATAACAAAAATAGCAATCAGCCCCAGCATTTT.

The chain has TRBV4-3 and TRBJ2-2; possibly TRBD1 for D (6 bases). Germline CDR1 is LGHNA and CDR2 is YSLEER. V was clipped by 4 bases and J by 3 bases, with 15 bases between them. The CDR3 spans 16 residues. The CDR3 reads CASSLYRGGYTGELFF. Written as DNA, the CDR3 is TGCGCCAGCAGCCTCTACCGAGGGGGATACACCGGGGAGCTGTTTTTT.

The chain combines TRBV2 with TRBJ2-1, with TRBD1 identical over 9 bases. The CDR3 extends over 15 amino acids. Germline V gene lookup returns CDR1 SNHLY and CDR2 FYNNEI. The ends lost 1 base at V and 4 bases at J; junction bases unmatched: 2. The CDR3 region has the DNA TGTGCCAGCAGTGAAGAGGGACAGGGATACAATGAGCAGTTCTTC. Its translation: CASSEEGQGYNEQFF.

This chain links TRBV7-2 with TRBJ2-1; 8 positions agree with TRBD2. J gave up 5 bases and V 1 base, and 4 bases lay outside the gene matches. Germline V CDR1 and CDR2: SGHTA, FQGNSA. There are 15 residues in the CDR3. The CDR3: CASSLVGTSNNEQFF. The CDR3 DNA reads TGTGCCAGCAGCTTAGTAGGGACTAGTAACAATGAGCAGTTCTTC.

This clone has just a few counts. V usage is TRBV6-5 and J usage is TRBJ1-3, with no clear D. This CDR3 is 15 amino acids long. Between the trimmed V and J ends, which lost 0 bases and 0 bases, there was a span of 6 bases. Germline values: CDR1 MNHEY, CDR2 SVGAGI. The CDR3 region has the DNA TGTGCCAGCAGTTACTCTGAGCTCTCTGGAAACACCATATATTTT. Protein sequence: CASSYSELSGNTIYF.

This clone occurred once. The J gene is TRBJ1-2, the V gene TRBV6-5, with 7 bases that match TRBD1. CDR3 length equals 14 residues. Germline CDR1 and CDR2: MNHEY and SVGAGI. Unmatched junction bases numbered 8, after V lost 9 bases and J lost 1 base. CDR3 sequence (DNA): TGTGCCAGTACCGGGCGGGACAGTAACTATGGCTACACCTTC. It codes for CASTGRDSNYGYTF.

The genes are TRBV10-3 and TRBJ1-1, with TRBD1 matching 12 bases. Germline V gene sequence: CDR1 ENHRY, CDR2 SYGVKD. The CDR3 extends over 17 amino acids. The J segment lost 2 bases and the V segment lost 0 bases, leaving 4 bases of the junction unmatched. As DNA, the CDR3 is TGTGCCATCAGTGAGTCGGGGACAGGGGGCTCTAACACTGAAGCTTTCTTT. Translated: CAISESGTGGSNTEAFF.

This rearrangement joins TRBV2 to TRBJ1-1, with D maybe TRBD1 (5 bases). V was trimmed by 6 bases and J by 3 bases, leaving 11 bases between them. The germline gives CDR1 SNHLY, CDR2 FYNNEI. CDR3 length: 13 residues. The CDR3 sequence: CASRRQTDTEAFF. CDR3 nucleotides: TGTGCCAGCAGACGACAGACAGACACTGAAGCTTTCTTT. The full variable domain, rest sourced from reference TRBV2 and TRBJ1-1, is EPEVTQTPSHQVTQMGQEVILRCVPISNHLYFYWYRQILGQKVEFLVSFYNNEISEKSEIFDDQFSVERPDGSNFTLKIRSTKLEDSAMYFCASRRQTDTEAFFGQGTRLTVV.

The chain uses TRBV13 and TRBJ1-3; 8 bases match TRBD1. The CDR3 extends over 15 amino acids. The germline V gene encodes CDR1 PRHDT and CDR2 FYEKMQ (reference sequence). J was trimmed by 7 bases and V by 5 bases; bases with no gene match: 10. This CDR3 is CASSLDRGAGNTIYF. The CDR3, as DNA: TGTGCCAGCAGCCTCGACAGGGGAGCGGGGAACACCATATATTTT.